Below are 14 T cell receptor beta chains sequenced from a single sample in a study of blood T cell repertoires in COVID-19. Some clones are missing from TCRdb's copy, which holds only in-frame ones; the method was immunoSEQ multiplex PCR. This table has 150,000 to 200,000 clones, about 80% appearing once. The sample consisted of PBMCs or T cells enriched from blood (not recorded which). Receptors originate from a woman aged 55 to 70 with acute COVID-19.

The chain links TRBV30 to TRBJ1-6, with TRBD1 matching over 9 bases. CDR1 GTSNPN and CDR2 SVGIG come from the germline V gene (reference sequence). Trimming took 3 bases from V and 0 from J; bases not matched to a gene: 6. The length of the CDR3 is 17 residues. The chain's CDR3 is CAWRDRGKSSYNSPLHF. CDR3 coding DNA: TGTGCCTGGAGGGACAGGGGCAAAAGCTCCTATAATTCACCCCTCCACTTT.

In its sample, this clone was seen once. The chain uses TRBV18 and TRBJ2-7; D possibly corresponds to TRBD1 (6 bases). CDR1 is KGHSH, CDR2 LQKENI, per germline. Deletions cut 3 bases from V and 7 bases from J, with 13 bases between. The CDR3 loop spans 13 amino acids. CDR3 residues: CASSPGTGHEQYF. CDR3 coding DNA: TGTGCCAGCTCACCGGGAACAGGGCATGAGCAGTACTTC.

The chain joins TRBV6-4 to TRBJ1-1; unclear D gene. V lost 0 bases, J lost 1 base, and 9 bases lay in between. The germline CDR1 and CDR2 sequences are MRHNA and SNTAGT. The CDR3 length is 15 residues. CDR3 in amino acids: CASSDSPEPNTEAFF. In nucleotides, the CDR3 is TGTGCCAGCAGTGACTCTCCTGAGCCGAACACTGAAGCTTTCTTT.

The V and J genes are TRBV27 and TRBJ2-3; 9 positions agree with TRBD2. The CDR3 is 16 amino acids. V trimming: 4 bases; J trimming: 7 bases; junction bases outside the gene matches: 12. Per the germline V gene, CDR1 is MNHEY and CDR2 is SMNVEV (reference sequence). The DNA of the CDR3 is TGTGCCAGCAGTTCCCCCCTACGCGGGAGGGGAAATACGCAGTATTTT. Translating gives CASSSPLRGRGNTQYF.

The rearrangement links TRBV7-9 to TRBJ1-4; 7 positions agree with TRBD1. Germline-derived CDR1 and CDR2 are SEHNR and FQNEAQ (reference sequence). Trimming at V came to 2 bases and at J to 7 bases, leaving 7 bases not matched to a gene. The CDR3 is 15 residues long. The CDR3 sequence is CASSLRAGGTEKLFF. CDR3 nucleotides: TGTGCCAGCAGCTTAAGGGCAGGGGGTACTGAAAAACTGTTTTTT.

This chain links TRBV20-1 with TRBJ2-1, with 10 bases aligning to TRBD2. The germline V gene encodes CDR1 DFQATT and CDR2 SNEGSKA (reference sequence). This CDR3 is 16 amino acids long. J lost 4 bases, V lost 3 bases, and 9 bases had no gene match. For the CDR3, the DNA is TGCAGTGCTAGTTTAGCGGGGGGCCGCTTTTACAATGAGCAGTTCTTC. Its protein is CSASLAGGRFYNEQFF.

This chain joins TRBV6-5 and TRBJ2-1, with 12 bases that match TRBD2. The germline gives CDR1 MNHEY, CDR2 SVGAGI. The V and J ends lost 4 bases and 4 bases, in that order; junction bases with no gene match: 2. This CDR3 has 15 residues. This CDR3 reads CASSSGLAGYNEQFF. The CDR3 nucleotides read TGTGCCAGCAGTTCCGGACTAGCGGGATACAATGAGCAGTTCTTC.

The rearrangement links TRBV28 to TRBJ1-2, with no clear D. V was cut by 2 bases and J by 8 bases, with 24 bases left in between. The CDR3 is 17 amino acids. CDR1 is MDHEN and CDR2 is SYDVKM in the germline V gene. This CDR3 reads CASSLRAVIQERFGYTF. The CDR3 DNA reads TGTGCCAGCAGTTTACGCGCCGTCATCCAGGAGCGGTTCGGCTACACCTTC.

The chain carries TRBV7-9 and TRBJ1-4; 7 bases are a match to TRBD1. Germline V CDR1 and CDR2: SEHNR, FQNEAQ (reference sequence). The CDR3 sequence is 16 residues long. After removal of 6 bases from V and 10 bases from J, the junction contained 17 bases not matched to a gene. CDR3 DNA sequence: TGTGCCAGCAGTCTCCGGGACAGCTCTCTTATGGGAAAACTGTTTTTT. Protein: CASSLRDSSLMGKLFF.

CDR3 residues: CASSTPGTTGFF. CDR3 DNA sequence: TGTGCCAGCAGCACGCCCGGGACTACGGGATTCTTC. V usage is TRBV7-2 and J usage is TRBJ2-1; 7 bases map to TRBD2. Trimming removed 5 bases from V and 16 bases from J; junction bases left unmatched: 11. The CDR3 sequence is 12 residues long. CDR1 SGHTA and CDR2 FQGNSA come from the germline V gene.

This chain links TRBV7-2 with TRBJ2-7, with TRBD2 matching over 11 bases. The germline CDR1 and CDR2 sequences are SGHTA and FQGNSA. The CDR3 totals 16 residues. After removal of 2 bases from V and 5 bases from J, the junction contained 8 bases not matched to a gene. CDR3 protein: CASSLYSGRGGNEQYF. CDR3 nucleotide sequence: TGTGCCAGCAGCTTATATAGCGGGAGGGGAGGGAACGAGCAGTACTTC.

The V and J genes are TRBV30 and TRBJ1-2; possible D gene TRBD1, 6 bases. V lost 2 bases and J lost 3, with 13 bases in between. CDR1 GTSNPN and CDR2 SVGIG come from the germline V gene (reference sequence). CDR3 size: 14 residues. The CDR3 sequence is CAWSTKDSDYGYTF. Here the CDR3 DNA reads TGTGCCTGGAGTACCAAGGACAGTGACTATGGCTACACCTTC.

The V call is TRBV24-1, the J call TRBJ2-1; D might be TRBD2 (8 bases). Trimming left V 4 bases short and J 9 bases short, with 21 bases between. Germline V gene lookup returns CDR1 KGHDR and CDR2 SFDVKD. This CDR3 has 16 amino acids. DNA for the CDR3: TGTGCCACCAGTGACTCGGGAGGGGGCCCTTTCCTTGAGCAGTTCTTC. Translated: CATSDSGGGPFLEQFF.

This rearrangement joins TRBV7-9 to TRBJ2-1, with 8 bases fitting TRBD2. The germline V gene encodes CDR1 SEHNR and CDR2 FQNEAQ (reference sequence). The J segment lost 6 bases and the V segment lost 8 bases, leaving 6 bases of the junction unmatched. The CDR3 totals 13 residues. CDR3 amino acids: CASPSGGANEQFF. The CDR3 region has the DNA TGTGCCAGCCCCAGCGGGGGAGCCAATGAGCAGTTCTTC.